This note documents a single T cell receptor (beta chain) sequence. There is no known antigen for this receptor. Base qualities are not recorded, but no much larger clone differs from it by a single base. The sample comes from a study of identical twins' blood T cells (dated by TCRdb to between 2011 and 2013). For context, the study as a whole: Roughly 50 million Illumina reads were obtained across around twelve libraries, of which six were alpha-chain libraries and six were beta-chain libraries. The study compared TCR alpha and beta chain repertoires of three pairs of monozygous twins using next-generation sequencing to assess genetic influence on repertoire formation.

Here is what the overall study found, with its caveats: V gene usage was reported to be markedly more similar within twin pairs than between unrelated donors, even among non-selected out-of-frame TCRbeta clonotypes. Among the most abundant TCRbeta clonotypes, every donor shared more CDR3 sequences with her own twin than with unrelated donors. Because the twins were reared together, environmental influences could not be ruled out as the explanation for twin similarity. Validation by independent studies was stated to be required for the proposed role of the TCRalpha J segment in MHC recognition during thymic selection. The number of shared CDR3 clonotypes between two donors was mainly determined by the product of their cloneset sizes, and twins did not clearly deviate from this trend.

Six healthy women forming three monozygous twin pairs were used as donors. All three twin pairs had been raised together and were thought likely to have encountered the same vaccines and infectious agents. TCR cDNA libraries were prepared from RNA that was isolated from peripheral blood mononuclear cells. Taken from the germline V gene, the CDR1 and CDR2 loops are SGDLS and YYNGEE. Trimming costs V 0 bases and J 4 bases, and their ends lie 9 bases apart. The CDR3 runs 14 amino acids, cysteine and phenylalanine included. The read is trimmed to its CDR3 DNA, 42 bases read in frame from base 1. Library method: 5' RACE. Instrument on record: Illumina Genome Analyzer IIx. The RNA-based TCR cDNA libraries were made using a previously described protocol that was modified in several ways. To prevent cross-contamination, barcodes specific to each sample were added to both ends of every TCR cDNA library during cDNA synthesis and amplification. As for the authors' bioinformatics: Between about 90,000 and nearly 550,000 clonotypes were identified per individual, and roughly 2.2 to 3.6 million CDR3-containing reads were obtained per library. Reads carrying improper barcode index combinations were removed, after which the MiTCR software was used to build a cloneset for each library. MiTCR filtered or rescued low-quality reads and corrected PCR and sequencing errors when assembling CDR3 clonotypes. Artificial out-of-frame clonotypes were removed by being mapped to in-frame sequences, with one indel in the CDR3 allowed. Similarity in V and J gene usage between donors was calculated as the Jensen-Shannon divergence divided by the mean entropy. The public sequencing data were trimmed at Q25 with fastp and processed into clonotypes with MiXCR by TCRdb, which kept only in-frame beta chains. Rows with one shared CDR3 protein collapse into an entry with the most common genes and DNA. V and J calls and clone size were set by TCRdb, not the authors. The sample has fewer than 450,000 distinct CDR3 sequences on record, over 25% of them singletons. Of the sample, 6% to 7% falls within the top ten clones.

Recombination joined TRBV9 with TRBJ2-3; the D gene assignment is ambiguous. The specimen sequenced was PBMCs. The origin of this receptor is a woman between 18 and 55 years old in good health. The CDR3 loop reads CASSVVTSPDTQYF. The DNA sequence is TGTGCCAGCAGCGTAGTGACTTCCCCAGATACGCAGTATTTT.